These 2 T cell receptor beta chains share one sample of origin, sequenced in a study of T-cell reconstitution after alpha-beta-depleted transplantation in children. The TCRbeta library was prepared with unique molecular identifiers. Each CDR3 protein is one row after TCRdb ran MiXCR on the PCR reads. The data hold about 610,000 distinct CDR3 sequences, with about 10% observed a single time. The sequencing here drew on PBMCs from the stem cell graft donor, taken from the stem cell graft. The receptor source for this set is a human donor who donated a stem cell graft to a child with acute myeloid leukemia.

The genes are TRBV29-1 and TRBJ1-1; maybe TRBD1 (5 bases). Trimming cost V 2 bases and J 4 bases, with 11 bases left between them. The CDR3 is 13 amino acids. The germline V gene encodes CDR1 SQVTM and CDR2 ANQGSEA. CDR3 sequence (DNA): TGCAGCGTTGAACTCGAGAGGGGCACTGAAGCTTTCTTT. Encoded protein: CSVELERGTEAFF.

The sample holds a few counts of this clonotype. The rearrangement uses TRBV5-1 and TRBJ2-5, with no clear D. The CDR3 is made up of 16 amino acids. The germline V gene encodes CDR1 SGHRS and CDR2 YFSETQ. Trimming shortened V by 0 bases and J by 7 bases, and 19 bases separated the two germline ends. CDR3 DNA: TGCGCCAGCAGCTTGGGAGCCCAAGAGGCCGCCGTGACCCAGTACTTC. Protein product: CASSLGAQEAAVTQYF.